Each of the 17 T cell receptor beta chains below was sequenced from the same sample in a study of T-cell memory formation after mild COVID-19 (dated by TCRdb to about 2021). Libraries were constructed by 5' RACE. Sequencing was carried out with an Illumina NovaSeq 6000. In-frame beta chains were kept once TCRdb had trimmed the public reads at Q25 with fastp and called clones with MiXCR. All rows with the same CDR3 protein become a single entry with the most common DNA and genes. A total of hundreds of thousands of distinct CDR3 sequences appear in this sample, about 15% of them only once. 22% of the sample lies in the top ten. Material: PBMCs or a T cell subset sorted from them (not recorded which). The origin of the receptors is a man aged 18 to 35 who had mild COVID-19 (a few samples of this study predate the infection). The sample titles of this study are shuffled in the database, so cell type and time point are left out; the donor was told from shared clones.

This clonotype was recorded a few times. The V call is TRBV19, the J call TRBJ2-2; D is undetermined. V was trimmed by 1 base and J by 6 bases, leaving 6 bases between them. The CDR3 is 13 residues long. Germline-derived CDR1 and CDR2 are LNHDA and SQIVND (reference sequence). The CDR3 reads CASSIGGSGELFF. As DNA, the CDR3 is TGTGCCAGTAGTATAGGAGGATCCGGGGAGCTGTTTTTT.

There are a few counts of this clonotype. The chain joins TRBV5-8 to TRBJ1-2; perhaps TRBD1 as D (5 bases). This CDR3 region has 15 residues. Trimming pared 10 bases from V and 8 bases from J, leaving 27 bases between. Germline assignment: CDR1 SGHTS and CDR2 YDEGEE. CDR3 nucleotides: TGTGCCCACCCCCCCGGGACCCTGGCCCTAGGGGGCTACACCTTC. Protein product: CAHPPGTLALGGYTF.

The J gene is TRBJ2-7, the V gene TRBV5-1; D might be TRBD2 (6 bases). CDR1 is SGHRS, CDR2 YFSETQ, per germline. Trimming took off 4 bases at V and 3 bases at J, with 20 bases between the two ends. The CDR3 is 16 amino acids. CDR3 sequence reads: CASSPWAGRGNYEQYF. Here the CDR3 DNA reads TGCGCCAGCAGCCCTTGGGCTGGCCGGGGGAACTACGAGCAGTACTTC.

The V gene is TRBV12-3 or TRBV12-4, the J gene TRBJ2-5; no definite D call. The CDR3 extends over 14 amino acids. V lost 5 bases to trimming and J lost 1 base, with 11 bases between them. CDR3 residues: CASSRLDGQETQYF. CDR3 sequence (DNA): TGTGCCAGCAGTCGACTGGACGGCCAAGAGACCCAGTACTTC.

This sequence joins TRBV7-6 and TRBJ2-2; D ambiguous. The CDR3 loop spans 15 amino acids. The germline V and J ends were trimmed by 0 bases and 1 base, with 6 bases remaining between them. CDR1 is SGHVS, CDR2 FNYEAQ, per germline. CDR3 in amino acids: CASSLARLNTGELFF. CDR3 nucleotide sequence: TGTGCCAGCAGCTTAGCGCGGCTGAACACCGGGGAGCTGTTTTTT.

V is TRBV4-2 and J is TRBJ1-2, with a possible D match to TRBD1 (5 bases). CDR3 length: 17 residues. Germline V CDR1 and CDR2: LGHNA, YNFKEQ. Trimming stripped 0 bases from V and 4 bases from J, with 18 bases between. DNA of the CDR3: TGTGCCAGCAGCCAAGAAGTAAGCGGGGCCCCTGGCTATGGCTACACCTTC. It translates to CASSQEVSGAPGYGYTF.

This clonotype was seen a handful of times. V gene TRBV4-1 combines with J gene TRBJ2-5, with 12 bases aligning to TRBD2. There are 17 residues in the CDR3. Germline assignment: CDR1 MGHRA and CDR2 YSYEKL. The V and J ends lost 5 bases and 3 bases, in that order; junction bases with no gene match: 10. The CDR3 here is CASSASGGAPYKETQYF. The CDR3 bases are TGCGCCAGCAGCGCTAGCGGGGGGGCCCCTTATAAAGAGACCCAGTACTTC.

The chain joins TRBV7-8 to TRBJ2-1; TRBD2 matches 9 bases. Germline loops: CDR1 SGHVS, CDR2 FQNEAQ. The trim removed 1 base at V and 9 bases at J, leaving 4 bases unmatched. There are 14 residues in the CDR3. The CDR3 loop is CASSLEGLAFEQFF. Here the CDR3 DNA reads TGTGCCAGCAGCTTAGAGGGACTAGCATTTGAGCAGTTCTTC. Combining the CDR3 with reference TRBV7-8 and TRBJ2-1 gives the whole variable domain GAGVSQSPRYKVAKRGQDVALRCDPISGHVSLFWYQQALGQGPEFLTYFQNEAQLDKSGLPSDRFFAERPEGSVSTLKIQRTQQEDSAVYLCASSLEGLAFEQFFGPGTRLTVL.

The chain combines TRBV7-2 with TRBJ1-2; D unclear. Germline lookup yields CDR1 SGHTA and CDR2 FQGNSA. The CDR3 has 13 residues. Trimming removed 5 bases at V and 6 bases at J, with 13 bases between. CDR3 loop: CASSLRTEDGYTF. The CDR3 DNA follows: TGTGCCAGCAGCCTCCGAACCGAGGATGGCTACACCTTC.

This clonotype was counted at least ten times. For the CDR3, the DNA is TGCAGTGCTAGAGATCTCGGGACTAGCACAGATACGCAGTATTTT. It yields the protein CSARDLGTSTDTQYF. V usage is TRBV20-1 and J usage is TRBJ2-3; D is possibly TRBD2 (6 bases). The germline V gene encodes CDR1 DFQATT and CDR2 SNEGSKA (reference sequence). The V end was cut by 0 bases, the J end by 0 bases, with 10 bases between. The CDR3 spans 15 residues.

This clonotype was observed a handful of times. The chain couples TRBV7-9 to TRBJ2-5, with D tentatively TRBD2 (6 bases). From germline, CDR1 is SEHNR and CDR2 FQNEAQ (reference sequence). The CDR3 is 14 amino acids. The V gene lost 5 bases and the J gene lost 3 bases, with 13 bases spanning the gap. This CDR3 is CASSRARGKETQYF. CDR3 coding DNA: TGTGCCAGCAGCCGGGCGCGGGGTAAAGAGACCCAGTACTTC.

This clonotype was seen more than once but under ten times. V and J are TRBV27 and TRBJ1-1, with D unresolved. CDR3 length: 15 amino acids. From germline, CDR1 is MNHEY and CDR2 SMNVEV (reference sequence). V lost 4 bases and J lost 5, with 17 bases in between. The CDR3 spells CASSSNPPPGTEAFF. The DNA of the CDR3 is TGTGCCAGCAGTTCGAACCCCCCGCCTGGGACTGAAGCTTTCTTT.

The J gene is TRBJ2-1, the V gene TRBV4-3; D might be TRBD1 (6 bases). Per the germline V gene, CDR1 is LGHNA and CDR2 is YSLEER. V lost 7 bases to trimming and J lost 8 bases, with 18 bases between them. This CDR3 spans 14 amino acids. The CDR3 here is CASNRTARGDEQFF. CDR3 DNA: TGCGCCAGCAACAGGACAGCCCGCGGAGATGAGCAGTTCTTC.

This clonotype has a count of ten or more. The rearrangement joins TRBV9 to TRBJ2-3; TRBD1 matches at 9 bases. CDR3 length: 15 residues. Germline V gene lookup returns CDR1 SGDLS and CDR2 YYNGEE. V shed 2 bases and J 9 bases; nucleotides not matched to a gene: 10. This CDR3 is CASSVGAPGTGTQYF. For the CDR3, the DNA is TGTGCCAGCAGCGTCGGGGCCCCCGGGACAGGGACGCAGTATTTT.

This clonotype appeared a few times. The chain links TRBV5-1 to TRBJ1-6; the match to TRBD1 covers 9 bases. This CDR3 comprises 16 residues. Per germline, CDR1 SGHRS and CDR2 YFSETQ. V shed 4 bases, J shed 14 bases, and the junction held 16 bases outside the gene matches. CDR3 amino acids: CASSTGGTGPQVTLHF. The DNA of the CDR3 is TGCGCCAGCAGCACTGGTGGGACAGGGCCCCAAGTGACCCTCCACTTT.

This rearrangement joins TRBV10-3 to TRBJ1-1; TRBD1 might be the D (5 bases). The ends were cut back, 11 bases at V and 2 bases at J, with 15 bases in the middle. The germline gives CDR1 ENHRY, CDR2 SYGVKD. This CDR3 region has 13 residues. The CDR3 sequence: CALRGDLNTEAFF. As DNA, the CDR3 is TGTGCCCTACGGGGGGACCTTAACACTGAAGCTTTCTTT.

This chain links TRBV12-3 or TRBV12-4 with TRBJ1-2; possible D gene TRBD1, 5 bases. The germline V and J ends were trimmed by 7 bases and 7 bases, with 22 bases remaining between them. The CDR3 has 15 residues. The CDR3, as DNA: TGTGCCAGCACGGTATGGCGGGACCGGCAGCGTGGCTACACCTTC. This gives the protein CASTVWRDRQRGYTF.